This T cell receptor beta chain was found in a study of ipilimumab plus nivolumab after autologous stem cell transplantation. Only a few counts were recorded for this clone. Method: immunoSEQ multiplex PCR; TCRdb's copy keeps in-frame clones and lacks some. This sample yields tens of thousands of clones, of which approximately 83% are seen a single time; less than 2.5% belongs to the top ten. The germline V gene encodes CDR1 SGDLS and CDR2 YYNGEE. V shed 0 bases and J shed 7 bases, with 13 bases lying between them. The CDR3 length is 15 residues. The specimen comprised PBMCs, sampled in a trial of ipilimumab plus nivolumab as post-transplant consolidation. The chain joins TRBV9 to TRBJ1-4; TRBD1 is a possible D gene (5 bases). This clonotype was obtained from a male donor with diffuse large B-cell lymphoma. The CDR3 reads CASSVAGAASEKLFF. In nucleotides, the CDR3 is TGTGCCAGCAGCGTAGCCGGGGCCGCGAGTGAAAAACTGTTTTTT.